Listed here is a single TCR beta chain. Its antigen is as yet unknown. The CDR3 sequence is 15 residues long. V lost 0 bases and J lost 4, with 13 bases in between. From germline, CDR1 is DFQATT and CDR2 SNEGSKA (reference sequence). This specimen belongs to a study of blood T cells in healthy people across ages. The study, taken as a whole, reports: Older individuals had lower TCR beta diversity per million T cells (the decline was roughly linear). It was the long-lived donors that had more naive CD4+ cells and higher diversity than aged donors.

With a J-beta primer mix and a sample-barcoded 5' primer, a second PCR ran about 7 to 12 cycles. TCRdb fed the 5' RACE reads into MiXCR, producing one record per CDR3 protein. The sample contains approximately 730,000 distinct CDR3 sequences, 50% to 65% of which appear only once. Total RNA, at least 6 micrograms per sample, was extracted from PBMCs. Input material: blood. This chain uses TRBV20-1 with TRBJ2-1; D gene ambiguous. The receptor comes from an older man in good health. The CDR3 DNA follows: TGCAGTGCTAGAGATCCCGGCGGAGCGTACAATGAGCAGTTCTTC. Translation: CSARDPGGAYNEQFF.